This record covers a single T cell receptor beta chain. Data came from immunoSEQ multiplex PCR; TCRdb stores just in-frame clones and leaves some out. The table shows about 98,000 clones, with 90% to 95% occurring only once. These data originate in a study of T cell changes during pregnancy in multiple sclerosis. The CDR3 has 11 amino acids. With V trimmed by 0 bases and J by 14 bases, 0 bases remained unmatched. Germline V gives CDR1 SGHNT, CDR2 YYREEE (reference sequence). The source is a female donor in good health, enrolled as a control in a pregnancy study. The chain links TRBV5-4 to TRBJ2-1, with 9 bases identical to TRBD2. The input for sequencing was peripheral blood, taken after pregnancy. The CDR3 sequence: CASSLEREEFF. CDR3 bases: TGTGCCAGCAGCTTGGAGCGGGAGGAGTTCTTC. Using reference TRBV5-4 and TRBJ2-1 for the parts outside the CDR3, the full variable domain is ETGVTQSPTHLIKTRGQQVTLRCSSQSGHNTVSWYQQALGQGPQFIFQYYREEENGRGNFPPRFSGLQFPNYSSELNVNALELDDSALYLCASSLEREEFFGPGTRLTVL.